Below, 21 T cell receptor beta chains from the same sample are listed, as sequenced in a study of radiation and T cells in renal cell carcinoma. Time point described: blood 4 weeks post-SBRT, at nephrectomy. As to treatment: 15 Gy SBRT to primary tumor, nephrectomy 4 weeks later. Profiled with immunoSEQ multiplex PCR; TCRdb holds only in-frame clones, not every one. The sample includes 130,000 to 150,000 clones, about 86% seen only once; the top ten take around a sixth. Specimen: blood, collected from a patient whose treatment included radiotherapy and nephrectomy. These receptor sequences come from a woman aged 45-60 years with renal cell carcinoma.

This clone was seen only once. J is TRBJ2-2 and V is TRBV30; unclear D gene. V was pared by 8 bases and J by 2 bases, with 12 bases between. CDR1 is GTSNPN, CDR2 SVGIG, per germline (reference sequence). This CDR3 region has 13 residues. Here the CDR3 reads CAHGPPNTGELFF. In DNA, the CDR3 is TGTGCCCACGGGCCACCAAACACCGGGGAGCTGTTTTTT.

This sequence joins TRBV9 and TRBJ1-1; no reliable D call. The germline V and J ends were trimmed by 0 bases and 0 bases, with 3 bases remaining between them. In germline, CDR1 is SGDLS, CDR2 YYNGEE. This CDR3 comprises 13 residues. The CDR3 nucleotides are TGTGCCAGCAGCGTAGGTATGAACACTGAAGCTTTCTTT. Protein product: CASSVGMNTEAFF.

V is TRBV5-1 and J is TRBJ1-2, with 12 bases aligning to TRBD1. The CDR3 totals 15 residues. The germline V gene encodes CDR1 SGHRS and CDR2 YFSETQ. The V segment lost 3 bases and the J segment 2 bases; nucleotides outside the gene matches: 2. In DNA, the CDR3 is TGCGCCAGCAGCTCCGGGACAGGGGGCAACTATGGCTACACCTTC. This codes for CASSSGTGGNYGYTF.

V gene TRBV30 combines with J gene TRBJ1-5; a weak D match, TRBD1 (5 bases). The V gene lost 1 base and the J gene lost 4 bases, with 11 bases spanning the gap. The germline CDR1 and CDR2 sequences are GTSNPN and SVGIG (reference sequence). This CDR3 region has 14 residues. CDR3 loop: CAWSEGALNQPQHF. The CDR3 DNA sequence: TGTGCCTGGAGTGAAGGGGCCCTAAATCAGCCCCAGCATTTT. Together with reference TRBV30 and TRBJ1-5, the CDR3 gives the full variable domain: SQTIHQWPATLVQPVGSPLSLECTVEGTSNPNLYWYRQAAGRGLQLLFYSVGIGQISSEVPQNLSASRPQDRQFILSSKKLLLSDSGFYLCAWSEGALNQPQHFGDGTRLSIL.

The genes are TRBV19 and TRBJ1-1; tentative D call: TRBD1 (5 bases). The CDR3 runs to 15 residues. CDR1 is LNHDA, CDR2 SQIVND, per germline (reference sequence). V was clipped by 3 bases and J by 1 base, with 12 bases between them. CDR3 loop: CASSMGLWGNTEAFF. CDR3 in DNA: TGTGCCAGTAGTATGGGACTTTGGGGGAACACTGAAGCTTTCTTT.

This chain connects TRBV13 to TRBJ2-1; a weak D match, TRBD2 (7 bases). Trimming removed 5 bases from V and 4 bases from J, with 15 bases in between. In germline, CDR1 is PRHDT, CDR2 FYEKMQ (reference sequence). CDR3 size: 15 residues. CDR3 sequence: CASSHVGGQYNEQFF. CDR3 nucleotide sequence: TGTGCCAGCAGCCATGTCGGGGGGCAATACAATGAGCAGTTCTTC. Based on the CDR3 plus reference TRBV13 and TRBJ2-1, the full variable domain is AAGVIQSPRHLIKEKRETATLKCYPIPRHDTVYWYQQGPGQDPQFLISFYEKMQSDKGSIPDRFSAQQFSDYHSELNMSSLELGDSALYFCASSHVGGQYNEQFFGPGTRLTVL.

The chain employs TRBV6-6 and TRBJ2-3; no clear D. V was cut by 7 bases and J by 3 bases, with 11 bases left in between. This CDR3 has 13 amino acids. The germline V gene encodes CDR1 MNHNY and CDR2 SVGAGI (reference sequence). DNA of the CDR3: TGTGCCAGCAAGAGGACCGATACAGATACGCAGTATTTT. It encodes CASKRTDTDTQYF.

This chain joins TRBV5-1 and TRBJ2-2, with a weak D call TRBD1 (5 bases). This CDR3 has 14 amino acids. Trimming left V 0 bases short and J 4 bases short, with 7 bases between. Looked up from germline, CDR1 is SGHRS and CDR2 is YFSETQ. CDR3 sequence reads: CASSLGQGTGELFF. CDR3 bases: TGCGCCAGCAGCTTGGGGCAGGGCACCGGGGAGCTGTTTTTT.

This clone appeared a single time. The CDR3 reads CASSNGDRGDQETQYF. The CDR3 DNA is TGTGCCAGCAGCAATGGGGACAGGGGCGACCAAGAGACCCAGTACTTC. The gene calls are TRBV5-4 and TRBJ2-5; 10 bases align to TRBD1. Trimming cost V 4 bases and J 0 bases; bases outside gene matches: 6. This CDR3 comprises 16 residues. CDR1 SGHNT and CDR2 YYREEE come from the germline V gene (reference sequence).

CDR3 region: CASSFWQSSTDTQYF. CDR3 DNA sequence: TGTGCCAGCAGTTTTTGGCAATCCAGCACAGATACGCAGTATTTT. The chain has TRBV27 and TRBJ2-3; D unresolved. Germline CDR1 reads MNHEY; CDR2 reads SMNVEV (reference sequence). Trimming removed 3 bases at V and 0 bases at J, with 10 bases between. This CDR3 contains 15 residues.

The rearrangement uses TRBV18 and TRBJ2-3; D may correspond to TRBD1 or TRBD2 (5 bases each). Trimming took 4 bases from V and 0 from J, leaving 11 bases between them. The CDR3 is made up of 15 amino acids. Germline V lookup: CDR1 KGHSH, CDR2 LQKENI. The CDR3 region has the DNA TGTGCCAGCTCACTCGGGACGGCAAGCACAGATACGCAGTATTTT. It is translated as CASSLGTASTDTQYF.

The V gene is TRBV2, the J gene TRBJ2-3; unclear D gene. This CDR3 region has 14 residues. V gave up 4 bases and J gave up 0 bases, with 8 bases separating them. Germline-derived CDR1 and CDR2 are SNHLY and FYNNEI. CDR3 protein: CASSASGSTDTQYF. The DNA of the CDR3 is TGTGCCAGCAGTGCTTCTGGGAGCACAGATACGCAGTATTTT.

The chain carries TRBV29-1 and TRBJ2-6; tentative D call: TRBD1 (6 bases). Germline-derived CDR1 and CDR2 are SQVTM and ANQGSEA. V shed 2 bases and J shed 0 bases, with 14 bases lying between them. This CDR3 has 17 amino acids. As DNA, the CDR3 is TGCAGCGTTGAACAGGGGCTTGGGTACTCTGGGGCCAACGTCCTGACTTTC. Translation gives CSVEQGLGYSGANVLTF.

V is TRBV9 and J is TRBJ2-7, with 15 bases fitting TRBD2. Germline-derived CDR1 and CDR2 are SGDLS and YYNGEE. The CDR3 spans 17 residues. V trimming: 0 bases; J trimming: 2 bases; junction bases outside the gene matches: 3. Here the CDR3 reads CASSVGTSGGAAYEQYF. Written as DNA, the CDR3 is TGTGCCAGCAGCGTAGGGACTAGCGGGGGGGCCGCCTACGAGCAGTACTTC.

The chain links TRBV5-4 to TRBJ2-3; D gene uncertain. Germline V gives CDR1 SGHNT, CDR2 YYREEE (reference sequence). The CDR3 consists of 16 residues. Trimming took off 0 bases at V and 2 bases at J, with 13 bases between the two ends. CDR3 nucleotide sequence: TGTGCCAGCAGCTTGGGCTCCCCCTATGACACAGATACGCAGTATTTT. Its translation: CASSLGSPYDTDTQYF.

The rearrangement links TRBV28 to TRBJ1-3; 7 bases agree with TRBD1. This CDR3 spans 15 amino acids. The J segment lost 1 base and the V segment lost 6 bases, leaving 6 bases of the junction unmatched. Germline assignment: CDR1 MDHEN and CDR2 SYDVKM. The CDR3 spells CASSQGGLSGNTIYF. The CDR3 nucleotides are TGTGCCAGCAGCCAGGGGGGCCTATCTGGAAACACCATATATTTT.

V is TRBV6-5 and J is TRBJ2-4, with 13 bases aligning to TRBD2. Germline trimming cut 5 bases from V and 5 bases from J; bases unmatched to any gene: 3. Germline CDR1 is MNHEY and CDR2 is SVGAGI. The CDR3 spans 15 residues. The DNA of the CDR3 is TGTGCCAGCAGTAGACTAGCGGGGGGCCAAAACATTCAGTACTTC. Translation gives CASSRLAGGQNIQYF.

The rearrangement links TRBV19 to TRBJ1-2; D is unclear. The CDR3 runs to 16 residues. Germline lookup yields CDR1 LNHDA and CDR2 SQIVND (reference sequence). V lost 4 bases to trimming and J lost 5 bases, with 20 bases between them. Here the CDR3 DNA reads TGTGCCAGTAGTACCCGTCAACAAGCTATCGCGTATGGCTACACCTTC. Translation: CASSTRQQAIAYGYTF.

The chain uses TRBV28 and TRBJ1-5, with a tentative D call TRBD1 (6 bases). V was trimmed by 4 bases and J by 0 bases, leaving 10 bases between them. CDR1 is MDHEN and CDR2 is SYDVKM in the germline V gene. This CDR3 has 15 amino acids. The CDR3 is CASSWTVYSNQPQHF. CDR3 DNA: TGTGCCAGCAGTTGGACAGTCTATAGCAATCAGCCCCAGCATTTT.

To note about this clone: Other DNA sequences within the sample encode an identical CDR3. This sequence joins TRBV4-1 and TRBJ2-3; D not certain. The CDR3 runs to 12 residues. The V end was cut by 1 base, the J end by 5 bases, with 4 bases between. Germline CDR1 is MGHRA and CDR2 is YSYEKL. CDR3 region: CASSQVLDTQYF. Here the CDR3 DNA reads TGCGCCAGCAGCCAAGTACTAGATACGCAGTATTTT.

The rearrangement links TRBV6-6 to TRBJ2-7; D unclear. V was clipped by 2 bases and J by 2 bases, with 10 bases between them. This CDR3 contains 14 residues. CDR1 is MNHNY and CDR2 is SVGAGI in the germline V gene (reference sequence). The CDR3 DNA reads as TGTGCCAGCAGTTACCCCATAAAGACCTACGAGCAGTACTTC. It codes for CASSYPIKTYEQYF.